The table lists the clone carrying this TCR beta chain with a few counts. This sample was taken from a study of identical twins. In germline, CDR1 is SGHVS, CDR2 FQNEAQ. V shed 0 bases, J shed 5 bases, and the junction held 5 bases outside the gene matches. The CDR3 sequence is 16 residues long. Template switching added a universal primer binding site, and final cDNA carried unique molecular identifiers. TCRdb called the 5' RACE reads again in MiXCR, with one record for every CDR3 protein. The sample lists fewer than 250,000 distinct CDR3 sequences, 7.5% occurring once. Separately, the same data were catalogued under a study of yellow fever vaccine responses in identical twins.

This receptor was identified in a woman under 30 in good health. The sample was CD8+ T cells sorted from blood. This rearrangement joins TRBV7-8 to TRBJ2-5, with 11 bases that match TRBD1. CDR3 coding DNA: TGTGCCAGCAGCTTAGCGGGGACAGGGGGTTGGGAGACCCAGTACTTC. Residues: CASSLAGTGGWETQYF. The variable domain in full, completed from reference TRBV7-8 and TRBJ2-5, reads GAGVSQSPRYKVAKRGQDVALRCDPISGHVSLFWYQQALGQGPEFLTYFQNEAQLDKSGLPSDRFFAERPEGSVSTLKIQRTQQEDSAVYLCASSLAGTGGWETQYFGPGTRLLVL.